This is a list of T cell receptor beta chains from one sample in a study of lymphopenia after photon versus proton radiotherapy. Here immunoSEQ multiplex PCR was the method, and the copy in TCRdb shows in-frame clones only, minus some. The top ten hold approximately 10% of the sample, which has 15,000 to 20,000 clones, more than 75% seen once. Sequencing used peripheral blood, obtained from a patient treated with proton-based radiotherapy. Receptors were obtained from a man in his sixties or seventies with pancreatic cancer. CDR3s include the opening cysteine and the closing phenylalanine or tryptophan. A D gene is named only where the DNA matches it firmly. Clone size is stated in some rows and not others, as once, few, many or a class when expanded.

clone size	D gene	V gene	J gene	CDR3 length	CDR3 protein	CDR3 DNA
NA	TRBD2	TRBV4-1	TRBJ2-1	15	CASSQVTSGIHEQFF	TGCGCCAGCAGCCAAGTCACTAGCGGGATTCATGAGCAGTTCTTC
once	NA	TRBV5-4	TRBJ2-7	15	CASSLGRGNSYEQYF	TGTGCCAGCAGCTTGGGGCGGGGAAACTCCTACGAGCAGTACTTC
NA	TRBD2	TRBV7-2	TRBJ2-7	19	CASSPRGAGLAGGSYEQYF	TGTGCCAGCAGCCCCCGGGGTGCGGGACTAGCGGGAGGGTCCTACGAGCAGTACTTC
NA	TRBD1	TRBV5-1	TRBJ2-1	15	CASSRTGGVYNEQFF	TGCGCCAGCAGTCGGACAGGGGGAGTATACAATGAGCAGTTCTTC
NA	NA	TRBV19	TRBJ2-7	13	CASGGGPSYEQYF	TGTGCCAGTGGGGGGGGGCCGTCCTACGAGCAGTACTTC
NA	TRBD1	TRBV5-5	TRBJ1-1	15	CASSWDRGLGTEAFF	TGTGCCAGCAGCTGGGACAGGGGGCTCGGCACTGAAGCTTTCTTT
NA	TRBD1	TRBV6-1	TRBJ1-1	15	CASSRTGTGGTEAFF	TGTGCCAGCAGCCGTACCGGGACAGGGGGCACTGAAGCTTTCTTT
NA	NA	TRBV10-3	TRBJ2-5	15	CAISVDSWGRGTQYF	TGTGCCATCAGTGTGGACAGTTGGGGTCGGGGGACCCAGTACTTC
once	NA	TRBV6-1	TRBJ1-1	14	CASSEAARTSEAFF	TGTGCCAGCAGTGAAGCGGCCAGGACGTCTGAAGCTTTCTTT
NA	NA	TRBV11-1	TRBJ1-2	14	CASTPDGSNYGYTF	TGTGCCAGCACCCCGGACGGATCAAACTATGGCTACACCTTC
NA	NA	TRBV25-1	TRBJ2-6	13	CASSEIGANVLTF	TGTGCCAGCAGTGAAATTGGGGCCAACGTCCTGACTTTC
few	NA	TRBV11-2	TRBJ1-1	15	CASSATDGGNTEAFF	TGTGCCAGCAGCGCGACGGACGGAGGGAACACTGAAGCTTTCTTT
NA	NA	TRBV27	TRBJ1-5	16	CASSRRGRGSNQPQHF	TGTGCCAGCAGTCGACGGGGACGGGGAAGCAATCAGCCCCAGCATTTT
once	NA	TRBV2	TRBJ1-1	13	CASSEKDRGEAFF	TGTGCCAGCAGTGAAAAGGATAGGGGTGAAGCTTTCTTT
NA	TRBD1	TRBV6-1	TRBJ1-2	14	CASSAGQGVDGYTF	TGTGCCAGCAGCGCCGGACAGGGCGTCGATGGCTACACCTTC
NA	NA	TRBV6-1	TRBJ2-2	14	CASSEAGDTGELFF	TGTGCCAGCAGTGAAGCGGGGGACACCGGGGAGCTGTTTTTT
NA	TRBD1	TRBV7-9	TRBJ2-7	15	CASREDREFSYEQYF	TGTGCCAGCAGAGAGGACAGGGAGTTCTCCTACGAGCAGTACTTC
few	TRBD2	TRBV7-3	TRBJ2-2	16	CASSLAGGANTGELFF	TGTGCCAGCAGCCTAGCGGGGGGAGCGAACACCGGGGAGCTGTTTTTT
NA	NA	TRBV10-3	TRBJ2-7	15	CAISESTQRNYEQYF	TGTGCCATCAGTGAGTCGACCCAGCGGAACTACGAGCAGTACTTC
NA	NA	TRBV5-1	TRBJ2-7	13	CASSSTAVYEQYF	TGCGCCAGCAGTTCGACGGCAGTGTACGAGCAGTACTTC
NA	TRBD2	TRBV29-1	TRBJ2-7	16	CSAAGLAGGRTYEQYF	TGCAGCGCCGCAGGACTAGCGGGAGGTCGAACCTACGAGCAGTACTTC
NA	TRBD1	TRBV6-6	TRBJ2-7	14	CASSYGRQGYEQYF	TGTGCCAGCAGTTACGGGCGACAGGGGTACGAGCAGTACTTC
NA	TRBD2	TRBV7-3	TRBJ2-3	16	CASSLTSGRAPDTQYF	TGTGCCAGCAGCTTAACTAGCGGGAGGGCCCCAGATACGCAGTATTTT
NA	NA	TRBV6-5	TRBJ1-5	12	CASSGPDQPQHF	TGTGCCAGCAGCGGACCGGATCAGCCCCAGCATTTT
NA	TRBD1	TRBV19	TRBJ1-2	16	CASSIKGAGGSYGYTF	TGTGCCAGTAGTATAAAGGGGGCAGGGGGCAGCTATGGCTACACCTTC
NA	TRBD2	TRBV4-2	TRBJ2-3	20	CASSQEISSGGASRKDTQYF	TGTGCCAGCAGCCAAGAAATTAGTAGCGGGGGGGCCTCACGGAAAGATACGCAGTATTTT
NA	NA	TRBV19	TRBJ2-4	13	CASNNYPGYIQYF	TGTGCCAGTAACAACTACCCCGGGTACATTCAGTACTTC
NA	NA	TRBV7-2	TRBJ2-6	17	CASSHRQPSSGANVLTF	TGTGCCAGCAGCCACCGACAGCCCAGCTCTGGGGCCAACGTCCTGACTTTC
NA	TRBD1	TRBV6-1	TRBJ2-7	13	CASSGTGTYEQYF	TGTGCCAGCAGCGGGACAGGGACCTACGAGCAGTACTTC
NA	NA	TRBV28	TRBJ2-3	15	CASSLQGSGTDTQYF	TGTGCCAGCAGTTTACAGGGGAGTGGCACAGATACGCAGTATTTT
NA	NA	TRBV19	TRBJ1-5	13	CASSTQGNQPQHF	TGTGCCAGTAGTACACAGGGCAATCAGCCCCAGCATTTT
NA	NA	TRBV28	TRBJ2-7	15	CASRLQGERTYEQYF	TGTGCCAGCAGACTACAGGGAGAGAGAACCTACGAGCAGTACTTC
NA	NA	TRBV6-5	TRBJ2-1	10	CASGAVEQFF	TGTGCCAGCGGGGCTGTTGAGCAGTTCTTC
NA	NA	TRBV5-1	TRBJ2-1	16	CASSLIRGARYNEQFF	TGCGCCAGCAGCTTGATTAGGGGGGCGAGGTACAATGAGCAGTTCTTC
NA	TRBD1	TRBV2	TRBJ1-6	17	CASRFGQGGSYNSPLHF	TGTGCCAGCAGATTCGGACAGGGGGGCTCCTATAATTCACCCCTCCACTTT
NA	NA	TRBV5-8	TRBJ2-7	13	CASSLIAIHEQYF	TGTGCCAGCAGCCTAATAGCGATCCACGAGCAGTACTTC
NA	NA	TRBV19	TRBJ2-1	14	CASSYRRGYNEQFF	TGTGCCAGTAGTTACCGGAGGGGTTACAATGAGCAGTTCTTC
NA	NA	TRBV6-1	TRBJ2-3	14	CASRIRGGTDTQYF	TGTGCCAGCAGGATAAGGGGGGGGACAGATACGCAGTATTTT
NA	NA	TRBV2	TRBJ1-1	15	CASSSNLLGNTEAFF	TGTGCCAGCAGTTCTAATCTTCTCGGGAACACTGAAGCTTTCTTT
NA	NA	TRBV30	TRBJ1-1	13	CAWSRNLGAEAFF	TGTGCCTGGAGTAGGAATCTAGGCGCTGAAGCTTTCTTT
NA	NA	TRBV19	TRBJ1-1	11	CASIGRKEAFF	TGTGCCAGTATCGGCAGAAAAGAAGCTTTCTTT
NA	NA	TRBV19	TRBJ2-5	13	CASSISGFETQYF	TGTGCCAGTAGTATTTCCGGTTTTGAGACCCAGTACTTC
NA	NA	TRBV11-2	TRBJ2-4	16	CASSLEDTSLGSIQYF	TGTGCCAGCAGCTTAGAAGATACTAGCCTCGGCTCCATTCAGTACTTC
NA	TRBD1	TRBV5-4	TRBJ1-2	14	CASSLGRGTWGYTF	TGTGCCAGCAGCTTGGGCAGGGGGACTTGGGGCTACACCTTC
few	NA	TRBV5-4	TRBJ2-1	15	CASSDQGTRTNEQFF	TGTGCCAGCAGCGATCAGGGGACCCGAACGAATGAGCAGTTCTTC
NA	NA	TRBV6-5	TRBJ1-5	15	CASSSAGGSNQPQHF	TGTGCCAGCAGTTCGGCAGGAGGGAGCAATCAGCCCCAGCATTTT
NA	NA	TRBV4-1	TRBJ1-3	16	CASSQVRAGVGNTIYF	TGCGCCAGCAGCCAAGTCCGGGCAGGGGTTGGAAACACCATATATTTT
NA	NA	TRBV14	TRBJ2-7	15	CASSQDSRELGEQYF	TGTGCCAGCAGCCAAGACAGTCGCGAACTGGGCGAGCAGTACTTC
NA	NA	TRBV19	TRBJ1-1	14	CASSIGGGGPEAFF	TGTGCCAGTAGTATAGGGGGTGGGGGCCCTGAAGCTTTCTTT
NA	TRBD1	TRBV19	TRBJ2-5	16	CASSDRTGRVTETQYF	TGTGCCAGTAGTGATCGGACAGGGAGAGTTACAGAGACCCAGTACTTC
NA	TRBD2	TRBV6-5	TRBJ2-1	16	CASSYGGLAGVNEQFF	TGTGCCAGCAGTTACGGGGGACTAGCGGGCGTGAATGAGCAGTTCTTC
NA	TRBD1	TRBV7-2	TRBJ1-1	15	CASSLTGGRNTEAFF	TGTGCCAGCAGCCTAACAGGGGGGCGGAACACTGAAGCTTTCTTT
NA	TRBD1	TRBV9	TRBJ2-7	14	CASSARDSLYEQYF	TGTGCCAGCAGCGCCCGGGACAGCCTTTACGAGCAGTACTTC
NA	NA	TRBV7-3	TRBJ2-3	15	CASSLFGGPLDTQYF	TGTGCCAGCAGCTTATTCGGGGGGCCCCTGGATACGCAGTATTTT
NA	NA	TRBV5-1	TRBJ1-3	16	CASSTYTGTSGNTIYF	TGCGCCAGCAGCACGTACACAGGGACCTCCGGAAACACCATATATTTT